The present T cell receptor (beta chain) was sequenced within a study of blood T cell repertoires in COVID-19. Across the study: Sample material is recorded as cDNA or gDNA derived from T cells, B-cell-depleted T cells, or PBMCs.

Participants' own reports of clinical history determined their cohort assignment. Method: immunoSEQ multiplex PCR; TCRdb's copy keeps in-frame clones and lacks some. Among fewer than 300,000 clones listed, approximately 90% were seen once. V lost 6 bases to trimming and J lost 5 bases; unmatched junction nucleotides: 12. There are 18 residues in the CDR3. The germline gives CDR1 MNHEY, CDR2 SMNVEV (reference sequence). J is TRBJ2-1 and V is TRBV27; 14 bases align to TRBD2. The TCR originated in a woman in her twenties or thirties who had recovered from COVID-19. The sequenced sample was PBMCs or T cells enriched from blood (not recorded which). CDR3 sequence reads: CASSEFPGLAGVDNEQFF. In DNA, the CDR3 is TGTGCCAGCAGCGAATTTCCGGGACTAGCGGGAGTAGACAATGAGCAGTTCTTC.